This T cell receptor (beta chain) was obtained from a study of cytomegalovirus exposure and HLA in healthy donors. The wider study: Of 398 genotyped donors, about 81% clustered with self-reported Caucasian donors.

The PCR made use of 60 Vbeta and 13 Jbeta primers. Here immunoSEQ multiplex PCR was the method, and the copy in TCRdb shows in-frame clones only, minus some. This sample has some 150,000 clones; roughly 76% occur once, and the top ten carry 1.2% to 1.5%. This clone has only a few counts. Germline values: CDR1 MNHEY, CDR2 SMNVEV (reference sequence). V dropped 2 bases and J dropped 7; count of bases not matched to a gene: 8. The CDR3 is 16 residues long. Everyone who donated was a healthy bone marrow donor. This TCR derives from a man aged 60-69 years in good health and CMV-seronegative. Sequenced sample: PBMCs. The J gene is TRBJ2-5, the V gene TRBV27, with TRBD2 matching over 12 bases. CDR3: CASSLRTSGIGVTQYF. The DNA for the CDR3 is TGTGCCAGCAGTTTAAGGACTAGCGGGATTGGGGTGACCCAGTACTTC.